The sequence of this T cell receptor (beta chain) was determined in a study of control samples from healthy donors and cancer patients. Profiling relied on immunoSEQ multiplex PCR, and the TCRdb table lists in-frame clones only, not all of them. Of about 220,000 clones in the sample, 85% to 95% were seen once. This clonotype originated in a man aged 50 or older in good health. Sequencing input: blood.

This CDR3 is CASSSRAGLPYEQYF. In DNA form, the CDR3 reads TGTGCCAGCAGCTCCCGTGCGGGCCTCCCCTACGAGCAGTACTTC. The chain uses TRBV7-3 and TRBJ2-7, with D possibly TRBD2 on 5 matching bases. CDR3 length: 15 residues. Germline values: CDR1 SGHTA, CDR2 FQGTGA. Between the trimmed V and J ends, which lost 4 bases and 2 bases, there was a span of 15 bases.